A single T cell receptor (beta chain) is shown here with its context. Its antigen is not yet known. Per-base quality was not reported, and no clone a single base away is much larger than it. The source of the sample is a study of cytomegalovirus exposure and HLA in healthy donors (dated by TCRdb to about 2017). As for the study more broadly: An earlier analysis of 587 of the donors reported about 280 Gb of sequence data and 95 million to 140 million unique TCR beta sequences obtained from about 179 million T cells. On average, about 240,000 unique TCR beta nucleotide sequences were sequenced per donor among 398 genotyped donors of the cohort, with 15% to 20% of those sequences being non-productive. In an earlier analysis of more than 550 of the donors, high-throughput TCR beta sequencing was used to judge whether each TCR beta V gene segment behaved as functional or pseudogenic. The T cell repertoires of around 670 subjects were profiled by immunosequencing and related to cytomegalovirus serostatus. A later genetic analysis took genome-wide SNP genotypes for about 65% of the roughly 670 donors and used that subset as a discovery cohort. The later analysis used no new phenotypic data to find candidate immune exposures, relying instead on TCR beta sequences and their occurrence across donors. Every repertoire in the discovery cohort had been generated on one and the same sequencing platform. Among the roughly 400 genotyped donors, 75% to 90% belonged to the genetic ancestry cluster associated with self-reported Caucasian donors. A later analysis re-examined previously published TCR beta repertoires from more than 600 donors and added high-resolution HLA genotyping to investigate patterns of TCR occurrence. Both class I and class II loci were covered by HLA typing, at four-digit resolution. The study was designed to test whether signatures of past pathogen exposure could be identified by cataloging public T cell receptors. In addition to the first cohort of approximately 670 subjects, a separate validation cohort of around 110 different subjects was used. To predict cytomegalovirus infection status, the study combined high-throughput TCR immunosequencing, statistical association of individual TCRs with disease status, and machine learning. Roughly five DR-DQ haplotypes were treated as single units for association and clustering because of strong linkage in the cohort. Donor age, sex, ethnicity and CMV serostatus were compiled alongside the repertoire data. Roughly 320 gigabases of sequencing data and roughly 81 million unique TCR sequences made up an early release that covered fewer than 650 HLA-typed donors. Typing coverage varied by locus: roughly 629-640 donors for A, B, C, DRB1 and DQB1; some 520 for DQA1; about 600 for DPA1; approximately 450 for DPB1.

In total, 500 to 700 healthy bone marrow donors made up the cohort. Cohort members were all nominally healthy when sampled, although unrecorded immune exposures were likely present. The donor was CMV seronegative and was included in the group of several hundred seronegative cohort members. A peripheral blood sample was provided by each donor, and peripheral blood mononuclear cells were used for TCR beta sequencing. The Qiagen DNeasy Blood Extraction Kit was used to extract genomic DNA from the blood cell samples. Libraries were made using the immunoSEQ multiplex PCR assay. For the multiplex PCR, a mixture combining 60 forward primers for TCR Vbeta segments and 13 reverse primers for TCR Jbeta segments was used. Amplification of the CDR3 region of rearranged TCR beta genes was performed with a multiplex PCR assay on genomic DNA. The Illumina HiSeq System was used to sequence the amplified TCR beta libraries as 87-base-pair reads. Processing in the source paper ran as follows. A later analysis tallied some 79 million unique TCR beta chains across the 600 to 700 repertoires, and about 12 million of those chains were shared by two or more donors. Raw reads were error-corrected and collapsed into unique sequences with a nearest-neighbor algorithm that merged closely related sequences to remove PCR and sequencing errors. V, D and J gene segments were assigned by aligning CDR3 sequences to IMGT reference sequences. For a sequence to be retained, a match of at least six nucleotides to both a V gene segment and a J gene segment was required. A rearrangement counted as productive if the CDR3 had no stop codons and remained in frame with V and J, and every other rearrangement counted as non-productive. Following IMGT convention, CDR3 was defined as the stretch from the second conserved V-encoded cysteine up to the conserved J-encoded phenylalanine. Sequences without an unambiguous match to a single V gene segment were excluded from the earlier analysis of 500 to 700 of the donors. An earlier analysis of almost 600 of the donors classified V segments as functional when productive rearrangements were above 56.7% and as segregating when the standard deviation between donors was above 5%. To diagnose cytomegalovirus status from the catalog of TCR beta chain sequences, a statistical classification framework was built. In a later analysis, V and J genes were assigned by comparing TCR nucleotide sequences against IMGT/GENE-DB human TR gene sequences. In a later analysis, CDR3 sequences and most-parsimonious VDJ recombination scenarios were assigned using the TCRdist pipeline. In a later analysis, each TCR beta chain was defined by its CDR3 amino acid sequence together with its V-gene family, and reads lacking a unique V-gene family were excluded. To address suspected cross-contamination and a sequencing artifact, a later analysis removed 450 to 700 highly shared, low-generation-probability nucleotide sequences. A later analysis calculated a clonal expansion index for each public chain from normalized within-repertoire ranks of inferred template counts. A later analysis computed generation probabilities with a VDJ recombination model fitted to out-of-frame rearrangements, and checked the results against IGoR. A later analysis scored TCR-TCR, TCR-HLA and TCR-CMV co-occurrence with hypergeometric tests, applying a repertoire-size bias correction to TCR pairs. To estimate false discovery rates, a later analysis permuted the HLA or CMV assignments 20 times. A later analysis grouped co-occurring TCRs with DBSCAN, adding TCRdist sequence similarity when clustering within HLA-allele-positive subsets. Repertoires with fewer than 30,000 or more than 120,000 public chains, plus five repertoires with anomalous nucleotide sharing, were excluded from co-occurrence clustering. The table comes from immuneACCESS by way of TCRdb, which keeps in-frame sequences with V and J called. Part of the clones is missing from these tables; in studies checked, under half for an unresolved V gene and the rest for unknown reasons. Clone size and V and J calls were adopted from that table, with D and trimming inferred from the DNA. The sample has about 190,000 clones on record, 80% of them singletons. The ten largest clonotypes hold under 0.75% of the sample.

In the germline V gene, CDR1 corresponds to SGHTA and CDR2 to FQGNSA. From the cysteine up to the phenylalanine, the CDR3 has a length of 16 residues. Solely the CDR3 DNA is kept, with 48 bases framed from the first base. Trimming removed 4 bases from V and 1 base from J; the gene matches leave 7 bases unexplained. General study outcomes and caveats: An association between a missense DCLRE1C variant and V-gene and J-gene trimming of TCR beta chains was found in a later genetic analysis and replicated in an independent cohort. The classifier was reported to diagnose cytomegalovirus status with high specificity and sensitivity in both the original and validation cohorts. Linkage disequilibrium might explain the correlated functional status among segregating V segments, but an unknown experimental factor could not be ruled out. A group of highly shared sequence variants was considered likely to be a technical artifact of the sequencing pipeline. In the study, around 150 TCR beta chains were listed as associated with cytomegalovirus. The earlier analysis of a few hundred of the donors excluded some 15 rarely observed V segments, including chromosome 9 orphons, because counts were too low. An earlier analysis of some 590 of the donors showed that most TCR beta V segments appeared in productive rearrangements either about 87% or about 30% of the time, which broadly matched IMGT annotations. A later analysis found that most CMV-associated TCR beta chains appeared HLA-restricted, with HLA associations seemingly driven largely by CMV exposure. While some public TCRs were present in many individuals, most TCR sequences turned up only very rarely across donors. The cohort was sequenced for TCR beta chains only, and without alpha or paired-chain data the features that could be detected were limited. Three of the identified cytomegalovirus-associated TCR beta chains were confirmed in vitro to be specific for cytomegalovirus antigens. It was suggested by the authors that the approach could potentially be generalized to other disease states and immunological phenotypes. When HLA alleles, especially DR and DQ, strongly co-occurred, TCR associations were difficult to assign to individual alleles. According to a later analysis, parvovirus B19, influenza, CMV and Epstein-Barr virus appeared linked to several top co-occurrence clusters. Immune exposure information for the cohort was limited to CMV serostatus. A later analysis found that TCR association rates varied across HLA loci, with DRB1 alleles showing the most associated TCRs and HLA-C alleles the fewest. In a later analysis, HLA-associated TCR beta chains were found to be more clonally expanded and to have lower generation probabilities than equally common non-associated chains. The 87-base-pair reads could not distinguish some IMGT-functional V segments, including TRBV6-2 and TRBV6-3, so those segments were excluded. A later analysis associated about 18,000 TCR beta sequences with specific HLA alleles at a false discovery rate of 0.05. Roughly uniform sequencing depth across donors was assumed in presence/absence analyses, although this assumption may not hold. A later genetic analysis reported fewer N-insertions in productive TCRs among donors in an Asian-associated ancestry cluster than the approximately 670-donor mean. A further reported finding was that TCR beta sequences accurately predicted the HLA-A and HLA-B alleles for most subjects in the first cohort. Because HLA typing was unavailable for some donors at each locus, only the typed subset was used in association tests.

The sequencing input was PBMCs. Rearrangement joined TRBV7-2 to TRBJ1-1; TRBD1 fits 9 bases in the junction. This receptor was taken from a boy aged 5-17 years in good health and CMV-seronegative. In nucleotides, the sequence is TGTGCCAGCAGCTCACAGGGGGCTGGTACGAACACTGAAGCTTTCTTT. Its product reads: CASSSQGAGTNTEAFF.